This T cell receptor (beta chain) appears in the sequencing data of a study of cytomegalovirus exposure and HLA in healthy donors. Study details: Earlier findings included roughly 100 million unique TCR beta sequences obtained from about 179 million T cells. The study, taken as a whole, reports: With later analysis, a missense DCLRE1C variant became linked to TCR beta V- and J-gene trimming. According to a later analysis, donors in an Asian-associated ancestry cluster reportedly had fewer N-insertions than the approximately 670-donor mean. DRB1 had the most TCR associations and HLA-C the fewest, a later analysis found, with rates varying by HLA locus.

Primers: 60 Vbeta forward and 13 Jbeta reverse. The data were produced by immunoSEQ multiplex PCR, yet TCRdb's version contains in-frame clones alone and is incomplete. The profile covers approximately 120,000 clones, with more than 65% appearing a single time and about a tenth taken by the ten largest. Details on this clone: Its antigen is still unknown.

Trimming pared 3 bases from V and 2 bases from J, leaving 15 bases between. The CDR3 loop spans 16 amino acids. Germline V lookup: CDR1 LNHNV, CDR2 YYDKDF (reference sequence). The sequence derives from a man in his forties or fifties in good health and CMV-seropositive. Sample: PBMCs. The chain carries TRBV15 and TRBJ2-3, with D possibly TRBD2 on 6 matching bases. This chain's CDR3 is CATSSPAEGPTDTQYF. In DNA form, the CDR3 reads TGTGCCACCAGCAGTCCCGCGGAGGGACCCACAGATACGCAGTATTTT.